A selection of T cell receptor beta chains follows, all from one sample in a study of identical twins. TCRdb reprocessed the 5' RACE reads via MiXCR and lists one record per CDR3 protein. The sample has about 520,000 distinct CDR3 sequences; around 20% are singletons. The sample also formed part of further work on T cells expressing NK-cell markers.

Sequencing was carried out using CD4+ T cells sorted from blood. The receptor set was obtained from a woman between 18 and 29 years old in good health. The CDR3 runs from the conserved cysteine through the conserved F or W. Fields, in order: clone size, D gene, J gene, V gene, CDR3 protein, CDR3 DNA. D genes are given only for firm matches. Clone size appears in some rows only: once, few, many, or a class for an expanded clone.

clone size: NA
D gene: NA
J gene: TRBJ2-1
V gene: TRBV7-2
CDR3 protein: CASSAIPWSSYNEQFF
CDR3 DNA: TGTGCCAGCAGCGCCATTCCTTGGAGCTCCTACAATGAGCAGTTCTTC

clone size: NA
D gene: NA
J gene: TRBJ2-4
V gene: TRBV5-6
CDR3 protein: CASSFRDEGKNIQYF
CDR3 DNA: TGTGCCAGCAGCTTTAGGGACGAGGGCAAAAACATTCAGTACTTC

clone size: few
D gene: TRBD2
J gene: TRBJ2-1
V gene: TRBV10-3
CDR3 protein: CAIRIAGGSYNEQFF
CDR3 DNA: TGTGCCATCAGGATAGCGGGGGGGTCCTACAATGAGCAGTTCTTC

clone size: NA
D gene: NA
J gene: TRBJ1-6
V gene: TRBV11-3
CDR3 protein: CASSLRGEHSPLHF
CDR3 DNA: TGTGCCAGCAGCTTACGTGGGGAGCATTCACCCCTCCACTTT

clone size: few
D gene: TRBD2
J gene: TRBJ2-3
V gene: TRBV10-3
CDR3 protein: CAIRETTLLAGRGDTQYF
CDR3 DNA: TGTGCCATCAGAGAAACCACCCTATTAGCGGGCCGGGGGGATACGCAGTATTTT

clone size: many
D gene: NA
J gene: TRBJ2-7
V gene: TRBV3-1
CDR3 protein: CASSQGVEYSYEQYF
CDR3 DNA: TGTGCCAGCAGCCAAGGAGTTGAATACTCCTACGAGCAGTACTTC

clone size: few
D gene: NA
J gene: TRBJ2-5
V gene: TRBV20-1
CDR3 protein: CSARVLAQETQYF
CDR3 DNA: TGCAGTGCTAGAGTTCTAGCTCAAGAGACCCAGTACTTC

clone size: NA
D gene: TRBD1
J gene: TRBJ1-1
V gene: TRBV9
CDR3 protein: CASSPDRARGTEAFF
CDR3 DNA: TGTGCCAGCAGCCCCGACAGGGCCAGGGGAACTGAAGCTTTCTTT

clone size: few
D gene: NA
J gene: TRBJ2-7
V gene: TRBV21-1
CDR3 protein: CASSKAGRVERYEQYF
CDR3 DNA: TGTGCCAGCAGCAAAGCTGGGAGGGTCGAACGTTACGAGCAGTACTTC

clone size: few
D gene: TRBD2
J gene: TRBJ2-7
V gene: TRBV20-1
CDR3 protein: CSVRPGLGVYEQYF
CDR3 DNA: TGCAGTGTCAGACCGGGACTAGGAGTCTACGAGCAGTACTTC

clone size: few
D gene: TRBD1
J gene: TRBJ2-7
V gene: TRBV5-1
CDR3 protein: CASSSSGQGGEQYF
CDR3 DNA: TGCGCCAGCAGCTCGTCGGGACAGGGGGGCGAGCAGTACTTC

clone size: few
D gene: TRBD2
J gene: TRBJ2-4
V gene: TRBV4-3
CDR3 protein: CASSQDGTSGNIQYF
CDR3 DNA: TGCGCCAGCAGCCAAGATGGGACTAGCGGAAACATTCAGTACTTC